The rows below give T cell receptor beta chains drawn from one sample of a study of cytomegalovirus exposure and HLA in healthy donors. Sequenced by immunoSEQ multiplex PCR; TCRdb stores in-frame clones only, minus some. The sample contains roughly 100,000 clones, about 70% of which appear only once. Source material: PBMCs. All receptors derive from a woman in her thirties or forties in good health and CMV-seronegative. Each CDR3 is given with its conserved first and last residue. The order of the fields is J gene, V gene, D gene, clone size, CDR3 length, CDR3 protein, CDR3 DNA. A D gene is named only where the DNA matches it firmly. Size is stated for part of the rows, as once, few or many counts, or as a class when the clone is expanded.

TRBJ1-1,TRBV21-1,NA,NA,16,CASSKGRQRENTEAFF,TGTGCCAGCAGCAAAGGGAGGCAGAGGGAGAACACTGAAGCTTTCTTT
TRBJ2-7,TRBV4-2,TRBD2,NA,20,CASSQAANPSGSPGAYEQYF,TGTGCCAGCAGCCAAGCCGCCAATCCTAGCGGGAGCCCCGGGGCCTACGAGCAGTACTTC
TRBJ2-1,TRBV19,TRBD1,NA,16,CASSSQRDRGRNEQFF,TGTGCCAGTAGTTCTCAAAGGGACAGGGGGCGCAATGAGCAGTTCTTC
TRBJ1-1,TRBV6-5,NA,NA,15,CASSYRRGTNTEAFF,TGTGCCAGCAGTTACCGCAGGGGAACGAACACTGAAGCTTTCTTT
TRBJ2-5,TRBV5-1,TRBD1,few,14,CASSFQGARETQYF,TGCGCCAGCAGCTTCCAGGGGGCACGGGAGACCCAGTACTTC
TRBJ2-7,TRBV7-2,TRBD2,few,15,CASSLTGLAAYEQYF,TGTGCCAGCAGCTTAACCGGACTAGCGGCATACGAGCAGTACTTC
TRBJ2-7,TRBV4-1,TRBD1,NA,16,CASSHVEGQVANEQYF,TGCGCCAGCAGCCACGTCGAGGGACAGGTGGCTAACGAGCAGTACTTC
TRBJ1-1,TRBV7-9,TRBD1,NA,14,CASSLGTGGPEAFF,TGTGCCAGCAGCTTGGGGACAGGGGGTCCTGAAGCTTTCTTT
TRBJ1-6,TRBV30,NA,once,14,CAWTRVFPGSPLHF,TGTGCCTGGACCAGAGTATTTCCCGGGTCACCCCTCCACTTT
TRBJ2-5,TRBV29-1,NA,NA,16,CSVEDPLQEGQETQYF,TGCAGCGTTGAAGATCCCCTACAGGAGGGCCAAGAGACCCAGTACTTC
TRBJ2-3,TRBV19,TRBD2,NA,14,CASTPGGPADTQYF,TGTGCCAGTACTCCGGGGGGGCCCGCAGATACGCAGTATTTT
TRBJ2-7,TRBV19,NA,NA,13,CASSITGNYEQYF,TGTGCCAGTAGTATCACAGGGAACTACGAGCAGTACTTC
TRBJ2-7,TRBV4-2,TRBD1,medium-sized,14,CASSQGQGTYEQYF,TGTGCCAGCAGCCAAGGACAGGGTACCTACGAGCAGTACTTC
TRBJ2-5,TRBV4-1,NA,NA,13,CASSQEYRETQYF,TGCGCCAGCAGCCAAGAATACAGAGAGACCCAGTACTTC
TRBJ2-7,TRBV18,NA,few,15,CASSPRNRLTNEQYF,TGTGCCAGCTCACCAAGGAACAGGCTTACCAACGAGCAGTACTTC
TRBJ2-7,TRBV4-3,NA,NA,15,CASSQDLGLTYEQYF,TGCGCCAGCAGCCAAGATCTCGGACTCACCTACGAGCAGTACTTC
TRBJ1-3,TRBV11-2,NA,NA,16,CASSPAGGGDGNTIYF,TGTGCCAGCAGCCCCGCGGGGGGGGGAGACGGAAACACCATATATTTT
TRBJ2-4,TRBV4-2,TRBD1,NA,18,CASSLSLGRQGEKNIQYF,TGTGCCAGCAGCCTCTCACTCGGACGGCAGGGGGAAAAAAACATTCAGTACTTC
TRBJ2-2,TRBV9,TRBD2,NA,16,CASSPTSGGNTGELFF,TGTGCCAGCAGCCCAACTAGCGGGGGGAACACCGGGGAGCTGTTTTTT
TRBJ1-2,TRBV5-6,TRBD1,few,13,CASTLDRNYGYTF,TGTGCCAGCACCCTGGACAGGAACTATGGCTACACCTTC
TRBJ2-7,TRBV5-4,NA,few,13,CASSLRSSYEQYF,TGTGCCAGCAGCCTCAGGTCCTCCTACGAGCAGTACTTC
TRBJ2-1,TRBV11-2,TRBD2,NA,15,CASNQLAGKHNEQFF,TGTGCCAGCAACCAACTAGCGGGAAAACACAATGAGCAGTTCTTC
TRBJ2-3,TRBV7-2,NA,few,14,CASSPGQNTDTQYF,TGTGCCAGCAGCCCCGGACAGAACACAGATACGCAGTATTTT
TRBJ2-7,TRBV23-1,TRBD2,NA,15,CAIRYNGGRDYEQYF,TGCGCCATCAGGTACAATGGCGGGAGGGATTACGAGCAGTACTTC
TRBJ2-3,TRBV30,NA,NA,12,CAWSEVGDTQYF,TGTGCCTGGAGTGAAGTCGGAGATACGCAGTATTTT
TRBJ2-7,TRBV14,TRBD1,NA,15,CASSQLDRGWYEQYF,TGTGCCAGCAGCCAACTGGACAGGGGGTGGTACGAGCAGTACTTC
TRBJ2-2,TRBV7-2,TRBD2,NA,19,CASSNPSHGGGTLTGELFF,TGTGCCAGCAGCAACCCCTCCCATGGCGGGGGGACTCTCACCGGGGAGCTGTTTTTT
TRBJ1-2,TRBV6-1,NA,NA,12,CASSETGNGYTF,TGTGCCAGCAGCGAAACGGGGAATGGCTACACCTTC
TRBJ2-1,TRBV6-5,NA,NA,13,CASSPYADNEQFF,TGTGCCAGCAGTCCCTATGCCGACAATGAGCAGTTCTTC
TRBJ2-7,TRBV11-2,TRBD2,NA,14,CASSRLAGALEQYF,TGTGCCAGCAGCCGTCTAGCGGGAGCATTAGAGCAGTACTTC
TRBJ2-1,TRBV21-1,NA,NA,15,CASPDRRREGNEQFF,TGTGCCAGCCCGGATCGGCGCCGCGAGGGAAATGAGCAGTTCTTC
TRBJ1-2,TRBV29-1,NA,NA,13,CSVDRGPNYGYTF,TGCAGCGTTGACAGGGGCCCTAACTATGGCTACACCTTC
TRBJ2-5,TRBV30,NA,NA,13,CAWAPGLKETQYF,TGTGCCTGGGCCCCGGGACTCAAAGAGACCCAGTACTTC
TRBJ2-5,TRBV27,NA,NA,13,CASSLDWQETQYF,TGTGCCAGCAGTTTAGACTGGCAAGAGACCCAGTACTTC
TRBJ2-3,TRBV11-1,TRBD2,once,17,CASSLDLAGGWVDTQYF,TGTGCCAGCAGCTTGGACCTAGCGGGGGGCTGGGTGGATACGCAGTATTTT
TRBJ2-1,TRBV9,NA,NA,13,CASNGHGYNEQFF,TGTGCCAGCAACGGACACGGATACAATGAGCAGTTCTTC
TRBJ2-2,TRBV7-9,NA,NA,14,CASSLAWAAGELFF,TGTGCCAGCAGCTTAGCGTGGGCTGCCGGGGAGCTGTTTTTT
TRBJ1-1,TRBV7-2,NA,NA,13,CASRRAGNTEAFF,TGTGCCAGCAGACGCGCAGGGAACACTGAAGCTTTCTTT
TRBJ2-7,TRBV7-9,NA,NA,14,CSSSLAAQSYEQYF,TGTTCCAGCAGCTTAGCGGCACAGTCCTACGAGCAGTACTTC
TRBJ2-7,TRBV6-6,NA,NA,13,CASSYSNSYEQYF,TGTGCCAGCAGTTACTCCAACTCCTACGAGCAGTACTTC
TRBJ2-7,TRBV28,NA,NA,14,CASSFRGFYREQYF,TGTGCCAGCAGTTTTAGGGGGTTTTATCGCGAGCAGTACTTC
TRBJ1-2,TRBV25-1,TRBD1,NA,17,CASSKTGMEQANYGYTF,TGTGCCAGCAGCAAGACAGGGATGGAACAAGCTAACTATGGCTACACCTTC
TRBJ1-1,TRBV5-1,NA,NA,16,CASSSLGLTQFAEAFF,TGCGCCAGCAGTTCCCTTGGCCTCACCCAGTTTGCTGAAGCTTTCTTT
TRBJ1-2,TRBV10-3,NA,once,14,CAISANGANYGYTF,TGTGCCATCAGTGCCAACGGGGCTAACTATGGCTACACCTTC
TRBJ1-5,TRBV19,NA,NA,15,CASSIGARLNQPQHF,TGTGCCAGTAGTATAGGGGCCCGGCTCAATCAGCCCCAGCATTTT
TRBJ2-7,TRBV14,TRBD2,NA,15,CASSQDPGRAYEQYF,TGTGCCAGCAGCCAAGATCCAGGGAGGGCCTACGAGCAGTACTTC
TRBJ2-1,TRBV6-4,TRBD1,NA,14,CASSKGPGGDEQFF,TGTGCCAGCAGTAAGGGGCCAGGGGGCGATGAGCAGTTCTTC
TRBJ2-3,TRBV9,NA,NA,16,CASSVDVGLHPDTQYF,TGTGCCAGCAGCGTAGACGTGGGGCTACATCCAGATACGCAGTATTTT
TRBJ2-2,TRBV7-9,NA,NA,12,CSSSSDTGELFF,TGTTCCAGCAGCTCTGACACCGGGGAGCTGTTTTTT
TRBJ1-5,TRBV21-1,NA,once,21,CASSKKGLQPLRSGSNQPQHF,TGTGCCAGCAGCAAAAAGGGTCTACAACCCCTCCGTTCAGGGAGCAATCAGCCCCAGCATTTT
TRBJ2-7,TRBV5-1,TRBD2,NA,13,CASSLLGLAGWAF,TGCGCCAGCAGCTTGTTGGGACTAGCGGGATGGGCTTTC
TRBJ1-5,TRBV6-1,NA,NA,15,CASSESRVLDQPQHF,TGTGCCAGCAGTGAAAGTAGAGTTTTGGATCAGCCCCAGCATTTT
TRBJ1-3,TRBV6-5,TRBD1,few,14,CASSRTGKENTIYF,TGTGCCAGCAGCCGGACAGGGAAGGAAAACACCATATATTTT
TRBJ2-4,TRBV10-3,TRBD2,NA,15,CAISPAGASKNIQYF,TGTGCCATCAGCCCAGCGGGAGCTTCCAAAAACATTCAGTACTTC